The T cell receptor beta chain under discussion was sequenced for a study of CD8 T cells in ankylosing spondylitis. This CDR3 contains 13 residues. Germline V lookup: CDR1 SEHNR, CDR2 FQNEAQ (reference sequence). V lost 2 bases and J 5 bases, leaving 10 bases between the germline ends. This clonotype showed up just a few times. Its antigen is as yet unknown. General study findings and limits: A motif in TCR beta, a set of several highly homologous variants, appeared characteristic of ankylosing spondylitis blood. Several of the motif variants were reported before in synovial fluid and blood from reactive arthritis.

TCRdb reprocessed the 5' RACE reads with MiXCR, giving one entry per CDR3 protein. Among some 340,000 distinct CDR3 sequences listed, 14% to 15% were seen once. The sequenced material came from blood, either unsorted or a sorted T cell fraction (not recorded which). V is TRBV7-9 and J is TRBJ2-7; possible D gene TRBD2, 7 bases. The TCR sequence derives from a male donor with ankylosing spondylitis or in good health (not recorded which). CDR3 protein: CASSLSGGHEQYF. The CDR3 bases are TGTGCCAGCAGCTTATCGGGGGGCCACGAGCAGTACTTC. Supplemented by reference TRBV7-9 and TRBJ2-7, the full variable domain reads DTGVSQNPRHKITKRGQNVTFRCDPISEHNRLYWYRQTLGQGPEFLTYFQNEAQLEKSRLLSDRFSAERPKGSFSTLEIQRTEQGDSAMYLCASSLSGGHEQYFGPGTRLTVT.